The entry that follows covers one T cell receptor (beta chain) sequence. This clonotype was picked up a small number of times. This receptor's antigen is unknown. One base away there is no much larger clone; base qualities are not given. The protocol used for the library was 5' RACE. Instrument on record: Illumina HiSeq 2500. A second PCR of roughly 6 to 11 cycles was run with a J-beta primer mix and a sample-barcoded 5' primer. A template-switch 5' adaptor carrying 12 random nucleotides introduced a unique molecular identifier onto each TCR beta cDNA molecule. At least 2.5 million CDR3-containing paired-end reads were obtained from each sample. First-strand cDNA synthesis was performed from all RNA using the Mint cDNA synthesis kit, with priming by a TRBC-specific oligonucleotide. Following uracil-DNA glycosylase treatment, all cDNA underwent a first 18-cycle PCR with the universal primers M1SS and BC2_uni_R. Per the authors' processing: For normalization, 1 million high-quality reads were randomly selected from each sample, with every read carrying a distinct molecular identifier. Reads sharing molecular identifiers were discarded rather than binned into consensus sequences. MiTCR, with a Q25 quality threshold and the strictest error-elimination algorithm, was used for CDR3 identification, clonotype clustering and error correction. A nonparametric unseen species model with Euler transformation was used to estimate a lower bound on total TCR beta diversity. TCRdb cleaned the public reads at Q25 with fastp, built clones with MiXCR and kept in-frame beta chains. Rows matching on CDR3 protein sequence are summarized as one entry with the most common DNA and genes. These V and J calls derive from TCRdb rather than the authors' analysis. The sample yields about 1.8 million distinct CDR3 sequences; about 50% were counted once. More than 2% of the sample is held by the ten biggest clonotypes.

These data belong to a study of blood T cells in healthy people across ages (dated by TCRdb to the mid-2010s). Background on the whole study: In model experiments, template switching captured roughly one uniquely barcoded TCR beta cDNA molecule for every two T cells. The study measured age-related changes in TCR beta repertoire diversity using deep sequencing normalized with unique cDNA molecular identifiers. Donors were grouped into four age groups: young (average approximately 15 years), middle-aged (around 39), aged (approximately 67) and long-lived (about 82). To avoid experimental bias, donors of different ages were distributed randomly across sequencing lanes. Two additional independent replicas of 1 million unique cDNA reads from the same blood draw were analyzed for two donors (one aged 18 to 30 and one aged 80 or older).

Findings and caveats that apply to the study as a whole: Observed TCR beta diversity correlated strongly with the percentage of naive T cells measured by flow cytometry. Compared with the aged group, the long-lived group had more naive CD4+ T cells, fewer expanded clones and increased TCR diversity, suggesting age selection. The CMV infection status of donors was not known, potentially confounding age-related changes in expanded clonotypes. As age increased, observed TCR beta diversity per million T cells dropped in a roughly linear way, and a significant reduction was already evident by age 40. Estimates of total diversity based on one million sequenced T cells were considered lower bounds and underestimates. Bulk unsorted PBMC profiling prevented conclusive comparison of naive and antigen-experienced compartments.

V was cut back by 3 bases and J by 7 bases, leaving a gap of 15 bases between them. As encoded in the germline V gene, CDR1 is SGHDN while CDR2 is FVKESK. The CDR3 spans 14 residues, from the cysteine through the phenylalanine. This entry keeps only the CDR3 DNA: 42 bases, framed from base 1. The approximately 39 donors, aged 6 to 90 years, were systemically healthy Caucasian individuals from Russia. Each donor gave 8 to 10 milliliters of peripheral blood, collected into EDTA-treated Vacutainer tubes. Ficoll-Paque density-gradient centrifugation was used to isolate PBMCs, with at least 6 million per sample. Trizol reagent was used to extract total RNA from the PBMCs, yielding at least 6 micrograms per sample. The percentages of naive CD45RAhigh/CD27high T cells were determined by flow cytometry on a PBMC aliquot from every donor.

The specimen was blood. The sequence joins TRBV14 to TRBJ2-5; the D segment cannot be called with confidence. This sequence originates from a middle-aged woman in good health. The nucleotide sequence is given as TGTGCCAGCAGCCAGAACGAAGGGTTGAGGACCCAGTACTTC. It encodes CASSQNEGLRTQYF.